The 5 T cell receptor beta chains in this list originate from one sample, sequenced in a study of T-cell memory formation after mild COVID-19. TCRdb itself ran the 5' RACE reads through MiXCR, one entry per CDR3 protein. The sample includes 410,000 or so distinct CDR3 sequences, roughly a quarter of them seen just once. The sequenced sample consisted of PBMCs or a T cell subset sorted from them (not recorded which). The receptor set was obtained from an adult woman who had mild COVID-19 (a few samples of this study predate the infection). Cell type and time point are not known.

CDR3 protein: CASSPPWDRGRDGNQPQHF. Here the CDR3 DNA reads TGCGCCAGCAGCCCCCCATGGGACAGGGGCCGGGATGGCAATCAGCCCCAGCATTTT. The gene calls are TRBV4-1 and TRBJ1-5, with 10 nucleotides matching TRBD1. V lost 4 bases to trimming and J lost 2 bases; unmatched junction nucleotides: 14. This CDR3 comprises 19 residues. The V gene's germline CDR1 is MGHRA and CDR2 YSYEKL.

This clonotype was detected ten times or more. The chain has TRBV2 and TRBJ1-3; no clear D. The germline CDR1 and CDR2 sequences are SNHLY and FYNNEI. Trimming removed 9 bases at V and 3 bases at J, with 9 bases between. The length of the CDR3 is 12 residues. In nucleotides, the CDR3 is TGTGCCAGGAAGGCCGATGGAAACACCATATATTTT. Amino acid sequence: CARKADGNTIYF.

CDR3 amino acids: CAWSVSWDRHNEQFF. CDR3 nucleotide sequence: TGTGCCTGGAGTGTGTCGTGGGACAGACACAATGAGCAGTTCTTC. The V call is TRBV30, the J call TRBJ2-1, with TRBD1 matching over 7 bases. V gave up 0 bases and J gave up 5 bases; unmatched junction bases: 7. This CDR3 region has 15 residues. Germline loops: CDR1 GTSNPN, CDR2 SVGIG (reference sequence).

V is TRBV12-3 or TRBV12-4 and J is TRBJ1-1, with D unclear. The ends were cut back, 6 bases at V and 4 bases at J, with 15 bases in the middle. The CDR3 contains 14 residues. The CDR3 loop is CASSRLGPVTEAFF. The CDR3 DNA follows: TGTGCCAGCAGCCGACTTGGTCCGGTCACTGAAGCTTTCTTT.

The chain links TRBV12-3 or TRBV12-4 to TRBJ1-5; no definite D call. The CDR3 length is 15 residues. The ends were cut back, 3 bases at V and 0 bases at J, with 9 bases in the middle. CDR3 DNA: TGTGCCAGCAGTTTCAGCACGAATAGCAATCAGCCCCAGCATTTT. Its translation is CASSFSTNSNQPQHF.